These 8 T cell receptor beta chains share one sample of origin, sequenced in a study of regulatory T cells in long-lasting Graves disease (dated by TCRdb to about 2021). The sample's time point, from its label and the paper: newly diagnosed GD, antithyroid drugs for less than 3 months. For both TCR sequencing and RNA sequencing, RNA was extracted from PBMCs in TRIzol. The library was produced with multiplex PCR. The listed sequencing device is Illumina HiSeq 4000. To build TCR beta libraries, CDR3 regions were amplified by Arm-PCR using iRepertoire HTBI primers. The public reads were reprocessed in TCRdb via fastp at Q25 and MiXCR, keeping in-frame beta chains. Each record represents a unique CDR3 protein, reported with the most common genes and DNA among its rows. This sample lists 550,000 or so distinct CDR3 sequences; 9.5% to 15% were detected once. The ten largest clones capture around 10% of the sample.

These data also formed part of another study, on T cells in Graves' hyperthyroidism and ophthalmopathy.

The starting material was peripheral blood mononuclear cells (PBMCs), obtained at new diagnosis, from a patient treated with antithyroid drugs. These receptors all come from a woman in her 30s with Graves disease. Donor details come from another sample of the same person, matched by shared clones.

This clonotype was picked up one time. The genes are TRBV2 and TRBJ2-7, with 12 bases lining up with TRBD2. The CDR3 is made up of 17 amino acids. V lost 3 bases and J lost 2; bases outside the gene matches: 8. CDR1 SNHLY and CDR2 FYNNEI come from the germline V gene. The CDR3, as DNA: TGTGCCAGCAGTGACAAAGCACTAGCGGGAGGAGCCTACGAGCAGTACTTC. This translates into CASSDKALAGGAYEQYF.

This clonotype was counted ten times or more. J is TRBJ2-7 and V is TRBV30, with TRBD2 matching over 9 bases. The CDR3 contains 14 residues. Looked up from germline, CDR1 is GTSNPN and CDR2 is SVGIG (reference sequence). The V segment lost 1 base and the J segment 2 bases; nucleotides outside the gene matches: 3. CDR3 region: CAWSGLAGPYEQYF. The CDR3 DNA is TGTGCCTGGAGTGGCCTAGCGGGGCCCTACGAGCAGTACTTC.

This clonotype was seen only a few times. The V and J genes are TRBV20-1 and TRBJ2-7; 8 bases agree with TRBD1. CDR1 and CDR2 (germline): DFQATT, SNEGSKA (reference sequence). The CDR3 sequence is 14 residues long. Trimming cost V 1 base and J 5 bases; bases outside gene matches: 7. The CDR3 DNA sequence: TGCAGTGCTAGAGGCTGGACAGGGTCGAACGAGCAGTACTTC. Translation: CSARGWTGSNEQYF.

This clonotype was recorded many times. V is TRBV10-1 and J is TRBJ1-5, with D possibly matching TRBD1 (6 bases). This CDR3 comprises 22 residues. The germline CDR1 and CDR2 sequences are WNHNN and SYGVQD (reference sequence). The V end lost 7 bases, the J end lost 4 bases, and 38 bases lay between the germline ends. CDR3 nucleotide sequence: TGCGCCAGCACCCCGTTAAAGTCCGGGACACTGATGAAAACCCTACCTAATCAGCCCCAGCATTTT. Translation gives CASTPLKSGTLMKTLPNQPQHF.

This clonotype occurred many times. The chain combines TRBV2 with TRBJ2-4, with D perhaps matching TRBD1 (5 bases). The CDR3 is 12 amino acids. CDR1 and CDR2 (germline): SNHLY, FYNNEI. Trimming cost V 4 bases and J 5 bases, with 6 bases left between them. CDR3: CASSATENIQYF. The CDR3 coding sequence is TGTGCCAGCAGTGCGACAGAAAACATTCAGTACTTC.

This clonotype was recorded many times. The rearrangement uses TRBV9 and TRBJ2-7; no clear D gene. CDR1 is SGDLS and CDR2 is YYNGEE in the germline V gene. The CDR3 length is 11 residues. Trimming stripped 3 bases from V and 6 bases from J, with 7 bases between. The CDR3 DNA reads as TGTGCCAGCAGCGACGGTTTCGAGCAGTACTTC. This translates into CASSDGFEQYF.

This chain uses TRBV13 with TRBJ2-1; possibly TRBD2 for D (5 bases). The CDR3 loop spans 14 amino acids. Trimming pared 4 bases from V and 3 bases from J, leaving 10 bases between. CDR1 and CDR2 from the germline V gene are PRHDT and FYEKMQ (reference sequence). The CDR3, as DNA: TGTGCCAGCAGCTGGTCCCGGGACTACAATGAGCAGTTCTTC. It translates to CASSWSRDYNEQFF.

The table lists this clonotype with a few counts. This chain uses TRBV20-1 with TRBJ2-1; 7 bases fit TRBD2. After removal of 3 bases from V and 2 bases from J, the junction contained 7 bases not matched to a gene. Germline CDR1 is DFQATT and CDR2 is SNEGSKA (reference sequence). This CDR3 comprises 15 residues. CDR3 nucleotide sequence: TGCAGTGCTAGGTGGCACGGGAGGCCCTACAATGAGCAGTTCTTC. Translating gives CSARWHGRPYNEQFF.